Shown below are 28 T cell receptor beta chains from a single sample sequenced in a study of PD-1 blockade in classical Hodgkin lymphoma (dated by TCRdb to the early 2020s). Interpreted using the paper, the time point label stands for: cycle 1 day 1 (C1D1), immediately before nivolumab initiation. All trial patients had relapsed after autologous stem cell transplantation, with cohorts A, B and C differing in prior brentuximab vedotin exposure. Receptor amplification or capture employed the immunoSEQ multiplex PCR assay. TCRdb holds this immuneACCESS table with in-frame rearrangements only. Some clones are missing; in checked studies, unresolved V genes explain under half, and the rest has no known cause. The sample data list about 100,000 clones, and over 80% of these were observed just once. The leading ten clones occupy over 9% of the sample. The specimen was peripheral blood mononuclear cells (PBMCs), collected at baseline. Every receptor here comes from a human donor with classical Hodgkin lymphoma.

V usage is TRBV7-2 and J usage is TRBJ2-1; TRBD2 agrees at 13 bases. CDR1 is SGHTA and CDR2 is FQGNSA in the germline V gene. This CDR3 contains 17 residues. V lost 5 bases and J lost 1; bases outside the gene matches: 5. The CDR3 region has the DNA TGTGCCAGCAGCCCGAGGACTAGCGGGAGTTCCTACAATGAGCAGTTCTTC. Protein sequence: CASSPRTSGSSYNEQFF.

In DNA form, the CDR3 reads TGTGCCAGCAGTGCTTCTAGCGGGAGGGGTAATGAGCAGTTCTTC. This sequence encodes CASSASSGRGNEQFF. The chain carries TRBV6-4 and TRBJ2-1, with 12 nucleotides matching TRBD2. Per the germline V gene, CDR1 is MRHNA and CDR2 is SNTAGT. The CDR3 has 15 residues. V lost 4 bases to trimming and J lost 7 bases; unmatched junction nucleotides: 5.

The V gene is TRBV18, the J gene TRBJ2-1, with 9 bases identical to TRBD2. CDR1 KGHSH and CDR2 LQKENI come from the germline V gene. CDR3 length: 16 amino acids. Losses at the gene ends were 4 bases for V and 2 bases for J; bases not matched to a gene: 6. The CDR3 protein is CASSQGLASTYNEQFF. Here the CDR3 DNA reads TGTGCCAGCTCACAAGGACTAGCGAGCACCTACAATGAGCAGTTCTTC.

V gene TRBV18 combines with J gene TRBJ2-1, with 14 bases fitting TRBD2. The CDR3 extends over 15 amino acids. Germline assignment: CDR1 KGHSH and CDR2 LQKENI. V lost 2 bases, J lost 9 bases, and 3 bases stayed unmatched. The CDR3 here is CASSPVGLAGGEQFF. CDR3 sequence (DNA): TGTGCCAGCTCACCAGTAGGACTAGCGGGAGGTGAGCAGTTCTTC.

CDR3 bases: TGTGCCAGCAGTTCAGGTGGGAGCAATCAGCCCCAGCATTTT. This translates into CASSSGGSNQPQHF. The genes are TRBV6-1 and TRBJ1-5; D uncertain. This CDR3 region has 14 residues. Germline CDR1 MNHNS, CDR2 SASEGT. Trimming left V 5 bases short and J 1 base short, with 9 bases between.

The chain uses TRBV27 and TRBJ2-3, with TRBD2 identical over 13 bases. Germline CDR1 and CDR2: MNHEY and SMNVEV (reference sequence). The V and J ends lost 5 bases and 2 bases, in that order; junction bases with no gene match: 4. The CDR3 is 16 amino acids. The CDR3 coding sequence is TGTGCCAGCAGTCCGGGACTAGCGGGATACACAGATACGCAGTATTTT. Translating gives CASSPGLAGYTDTQYF.

The chain uses TRBV5-4 and TRBJ1-5; D is uncertain. The germline CDR1 and CDR2 sequences are SGHNT and YYREEE (reference sequence). The CDR3 is 15 amino acids. V dropped 5 bases and J dropped 0 bases, with 12 bases sitting between them. The CDR3 bases are TGTGCCAGCAGTCGGCGGGGATATAGCAATCAGCCCCAGCATTTT. Amino acid sequence: CASSRRGYSNQPQHF. The entire variable domain, with the rest obtained from reference TRBV5-4 and TRBJ1-5, is as follows: ETGVTQSPTHLIKTRGQQVTLRCSSQSGHNTVSWYQQALGQGPQFIFQYYREEENGRGNFPPRFSGLQFPNYSSELNVNALELDDSALYLCASSRRGYSNQPQHFGDGTRLSIL.

The chain links TRBV7-6 to TRBJ2-7; perhaps TRBD2 as D (6 bases). The CDR3 spans 13 residues. Germline V gene lookup returns CDR1 SGHVS and CDR2 FNYEAQ. Between the trimmed V and J ends, which lost 2 bases and 7 bases, there was a span of 12 bases. CDR3 DNA sequence: TGTGCCAGCAGCTTAAAGCGGGTGCATGAGCAGTACTTC. Its translation: CASSLKRVHEQYF. Full variable domain (missing parts from reference TRBV7-6 and TRBJ2-7): GAGVSQSPRYKVTKRGQDVALRCDPISGHVSLYWYRQALGQGPEFLTYFNYEAQQDKSGLPNDRFSAERPEGSISTLTIQRTEQRDSAMYRCASSLKRVHEQYFGPGTRLTVT.

This rearrangement joins TRBV5-5 to TRBJ2-1; perhaps TRBD1 as D (5 bases). Trimming took off 6 bases at V and 4 bases at J, with 14 bases between the two ends. Germline V CDR1 and CDR2: SGHKS, YYEKEE (reference sequence). CDR3 size: 14 residues. The CDR3 DNA is TGTGCCAGCACCCCTTGGGGCGATTACAATGAGCAGTTCTTC. Encoded protein: CASTPWGDYNEQFF.

V gene TRBV28 combines with J gene TRBJ2-1; 11 bases are shared with TRBD1. Germline V gene lookup returns CDR1 MDHEN and CDR2 SYDVKM. CDR3 length: 16 residues. The trim removed 6 bases at V and 4 bases at J, leaving 8 bases unmatched. CDR3 nucleotide sequence: TGTGCCAGCAGGATGACCGGGACAGGGGGGTACAATGAGCAGTTCTTC. It translates to CASRMTGTGGYNEQFF.

This chain links TRBV14 with TRBJ2-1, with D tentatively TRBD1 (6 bases). V was shortened by 4 bases and J by 2 bases, with 12 bases between the two germline ends. The CDR3 sequence is 15 residues long. The germline gives CDR1 SGHDN, CDR2 FVKESK. In DNA form, the CDR3 reads TGTGCCAGCAGCCTCCCAGGGGTAACCTACAATGAGCAGTTCTTC. Its protein is CASSLPGVTYNEQFF.

This clone was detected once. This sequence joins TRBV7-9 and TRBJ2-1, with a tentative D call TRBD1 (5 bases). The CDR3 has 14 residues. Germline lookup yields CDR1 SEHNR and CDR2 FQNEAQ (reference sequence). Trimming took 1 base from V and 8 from J, leaving 12 bases between them. The CDR3 spells CASSLGWGSDEQFF. As DNA, the CDR3 is TGTGCCAGCAGCTTAGGCTGGGGCTCGGATGAGCAGTTCTTC.

This chain uses TRBV27 with TRBJ2-2; D gene unclear. The CDR3 consists of 16 residues. CDR1 and CDR2 from the germline V gene are MNHEY and SMNVEV (reference sequence). V shed 8 bases and J shed 5 bases, with 21 bases lying between them. In DNA form, the CDR3 reads TGTGCCAGCGGAAAAAGGTTGACTGGCTCTACCGGGGAGCTGTTTTTT. Protein product: CASGKRLTGSTGELFF.

The chain has TRBV5-4 and TRBJ1-5; D is undetermined. This CDR3 is built from 13 residues. Germline V lookup: CDR1 SGHNT, CDR2 YYREEE (reference sequence). Trimming cost V 3 bases and J 7 bases, with 11 bases left between them. CDR3 sequence reads: CASSSRGGQPQHF. DNA for the CDR3: TGTGCCAGCAGCTCCCGGGGAGGCCAGCCCCAGCATTTT.

This chain uses TRBV5-1 with TRBJ1-4, with TRBD1 matching 10 bases. V gave up 4 bases and J gave up 11 bases; unmatched junction bases: 11. The CDR3 covers 15 residues. Germline V gene lookup returns CDR1 SGHRS and CDR2 YFSETQ. CDR3 sequence reads: CASSPEGQGLRKLFF. In nucleotides, the CDR3 is TGCGCCAGCAGCCCGGAGGGACAGGGGCTAAGGAAACTGTTTTTT.

This clone was seen once. The CDR3 sequence is CASSARTGANEKLFF. DNA of the CDR3: TGTGCCAGCAGCGCCCGGACAGGAGCAAATGAAAAACTGTTTTTT. The chain recombines TRBV21-1 with TRBJ1-4; TRBD1 is the table's D call, not checked against the DNA. TRBV21-1 is described as a pseudogene. The CDR3 is made up of 15 amino acids.

V and J are TRBV2 and TRBJ1-4; TRBD1 matches at 7 bases. Germline V gives CDR1 SNHLY, CDR2 FYNNEI. The CDR3 length is 16 residues. Losses at the gene ends were 4 bases for V and 2 bases for J; bases not matched to a gene: 7. In DNA form, the CDR3 reads TGTGCCAGCAGTGTGGGACAGCGGTCCACTAATGAAAAACTGTTTTTT. Translation gives CASSVGQRSTNEKLFF.

The V and J genes are TRBV6-5 and TRBJ2-3, with no clear D. This CDR3 has 14 amino acids. Per the germline V gene, CDR1 is MNHEY and CDR2 is SVGAGI. Trimming took 6 bases from V and 0 from J, leaving 10 bases between them. CDR3 bases: TGTGCCAGCAGGAAAGATGGTAGCACAGATACGCAGTATTTT. Translation: CASRKDGSTDTQYF.

This chain uses TRBV19 with TRBJ1-2; D unresolved. There are 14 residues in the CDR3. Germline lookup yields CDR1 LNHDA and CDR2 SQIVND (reference sequence). Trimming stripped 3 bases from V and 0 bases from J, with 8 bases between. CDR3 in amino acids: CASSIARSNYGYTF. CDR3 nucleotides: TGTGCCAGTAGTATTGCGCGTTCTAACTATGGCTACACCTTC.

J is TRBJ1-3 and V is TRBV6-1; maybe TRBD1 (5 bases). V shed 10 bases and J shed 7 bases, with 17 bases lying between them. Germline CDR1 MNHNS, CDR2 SASEGT. The length of the CDR3 is 13 residues. This CDR3 is CATTGGGRNTIYF. Written as DNA, the CDR3 is TGTGCCACCACAGGAGGAGGTCGGAACACCATATATTTT.

V gene TRBV6-6 combines with J gene TRBJ1-1; D may be TRBD1 (6 bases). Per germline, CDR1 MNHNY and CDR2 SVGAGI (reference sequence). V lost 5 bases, J lost 6 bases, and 16 bases lay in between. The CDR3 sequence is 14 residues long. CDR3 region: CASSATGKLAEAFF. CDR3 DNA sequence: TGTGCCAGCAGTGCGACAGGAAAGCTCGCTGAAGCTTTCTTT.

The chain has TRBV30 and TRBJ2-7; D not certain. The CDR3 is 12 amino acids. CDR1 is GTSNPN and CDR2 is SVGIG in the germline V gene (reference sequence). V lost 5 bases to trimming and J lost 0 bases, with 8 bases between them. This CDR3 is CAWSPSSYEQYF. CDR3 nucleotide sequence: TGTGCCTGGTCCCCAAGCTCCTACGAGCAGTACTTC.

This clone was picked up many times. The chain is built from TRBV19 and TRBJ1-5; 10 bases are a match to TRBD1. Germline loops: CDR1 LNHDA, CDR2 SQIVND (reference sequence). This CDR3 has 16 residues. With V trimmed by 4 bases and J by 4 bases, 7 bases remained unmatched. CDR3 loop: CASSTRDRGDNQPQHF. The CDR3 bases are TGTGCCAGTAGTACCCGGGACAGGGGTGATAATCAGCCCCAGCATTTT.

This clone was found once. The genes are TRBV6-1 and TRBJ1-5; D gene uncertain. The ends were cut back, 1 base at V and 4 bases at J, with 8 bases in the middle. The germline gives CDR1 MNHNS, CDR2 SASEGT. The CDR3 sequence is 14 residues long. The CDR3 spells CASSEDFFNQPQHF. In DNA form, the CDR3 reads TGTGCCAGCAGTGAAGACTTCTTTAATCAGCCCCAGCATTTT.

A few counts support this clone. The chain joins TRBV5-4 to TRBJ2-7; TRBD2 matches 11 bases. Germline V gives CDR1 SGHNT, CDR2 YYREEE (reference sequence). The CDR3 is 15 amino acids. The ends lost 0 bases at V and 3 bases at J; junction bases unmatched: 2. The CDR3: CASSLEGTSGYEQYF. The CDR3 region has the DNA TGTGCCAGCAGCTTGGAAGGGACTAGCGGCTACGAGCAGTACTTC.

V gene TRBV10-3 combines with J gene TRBJ1-5, with D possibly matching TRBD1 (5 bases). This CDR3 spans 14 amino acids. Deletions cut 5 bases from V and 1 base from J, with 9 bases between. Germline-derived CDR1 and CDR2 are ENHRY and SYGVKD. CDR3 coding DNA: TGTGCCATCAGTTCGGGGGGAAGCAATCAGCCCCAGCATTTT. Encoded protein: CAISSGGSNQPQHF.

This clone has a single count. This chain links TRBV10-3 with TRBJ2-7, with TRBD1 as a possible D gene (6 bases). V lost 4 bases and J lost 5, with 21 bases in between. The CDR3 contains 16 residues. Looked up from germline, CDR1 is ENHRY and CDR2 is SYGVKD. DNA for the CDR3: TGTGCCATCAGTGTTGGCGGAGTGGGGGCTAGGAACGAGCAGTACTTC. Its translation: CAISVGGVGARNEQYF.

The chain uses TRBV5-1 and TRBJ2-7; D might be TRBD1 (7 bases). The CDR3 loop spans 15 amino acids. Germline V gene lookup returns CDR1 SGHRS and CDR2 YFSETQ. V was trimmed by 4 bases and J by 9 bases, leaving 23 bases between them. The CDR3: CASSDTRDLGGGQYF. CDR3 bases: TGCGCCAGCAGCGATACCCGGGACTTAGGGGGCGGGCAGTACTTC.